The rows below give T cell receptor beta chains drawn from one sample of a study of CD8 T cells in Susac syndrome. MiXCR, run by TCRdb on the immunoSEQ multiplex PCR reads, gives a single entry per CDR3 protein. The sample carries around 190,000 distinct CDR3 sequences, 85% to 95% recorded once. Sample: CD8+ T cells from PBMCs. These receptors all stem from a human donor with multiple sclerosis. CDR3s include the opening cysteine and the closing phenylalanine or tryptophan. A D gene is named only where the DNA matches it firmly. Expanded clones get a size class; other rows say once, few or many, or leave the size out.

CDR3: CASSGHSNQPQHF; DNA: TGCGCCAGCAGCGGCCATAGCAATCAGCCCCAGCATTTT; J: TRBJ1-5; D: NA; V: TRBV4-1; size: NA
CDR3: CASSWGGGEQYF; DNA: TGCGCCAGCAGCTGGGGGGGCGGCGAGCAGTACTTC; J: TRBJ2-7; D: NA; V: TRBV5-1; size: NA
CDR3: CSVAGSRTNTEAFF; DNA: TGCAGCGTTGCAGGGTCTAGAACGAACACTGAAGCTTTCTTT; J: TRBJ1-1; D: NA; V: TRBV29-1; size: NA
CDR3: CATSRDLSSYNEQFF; DNA: TGTGCCACCAGCAGAGATTTAAGCTCCTACAATGAGCAGTTCTTC; J: TRBJ2-1; D: NA; V: TRBV15; size: NA
CDR3: CASSPHMGYEQYF; DNA: TGTGCCAGCAGCCCACACATGGGGTACGAGCAGTACTTC; J: TRBJ2-7; D: NA; V: TRBV9; size: NA
CDR3: CASSAGTGIPAEQYF; DNA: TGTGCCAGCAGCGCCGGGACAGGGATCCCGGCCGAGCAGTACTTC; J: TRBJ2-7; D: TRBD1; V: TRBV9; size: NA
CDR3: CASSLGGGRREQYF; DNA: TGTGCCAGCAGTTTGGGGGGCGGGCGGCGCGAGCAGTACTTC; J: TRBJ2-7; D: NA; V: TRBV12-3/TRBV12-4; size: NA
CDR3: CASRPGLQASEQYF; DNA: TGTGCCAGCAGACCGGGGCTGCAAGCATCCGAGCAGTACTTC; J: TRBJ2-7; D: NA; V: TRBV27; size: NA
CDR3: CASSEPQGWAYEQYF; DNA: TGTGCCAGCAGTGAACCACAGGGTTGGGCTTACGAGCAGTACTTC; J: TRBJ2-7; D: NA; V: TRBV2; size: NA
CDR3: CASRPQGAQDEQYF; DNA: TGTGCCAGCAGGCCTCAGGGGGCACAAGACGAGCAGTACTTC; J: TRBJ2-7; D: TRBD1; V: TRBV28; size: NA
CDR3: CASSSEGWGNQPQHF; DNA: TGTGCCAGCAGCTCGGAAGGCTGGGGCAATCAGCCCCAGCATTTT; J: TRBJ1-5; D: NA; V: TRBV5-6; size: NA
CDR3: CASSLSRGDTQYF; DNA: TGTGCCAGCAGTTTATCTCGGGGAGATACGCAGTATTTT; J: TRBJ2-3; D: NA; V: TRBV27; size: NA
CDR3: CASVSAGEETQYF; DNA: TGTGCTAGTGTGTCGGCGGGAGAAGAGACCCAGTACTTC; J: TRBJ2-5; D: TRBD2; V: TRBV12-5; size: NA
CDR3: CSARDRDSRKETQYF; DNA: TGCAGTGCTAGAGATCGGGACTCTCGAAAAGAGACCCAGTACTTC; J: TRBJ2-5; D: NA; V: TRBV20-1; size: NA
CDR3: CASSLRASSPGANVLTF; DNA: TGTGCCAGCAGCTTGAGGGCCTCTTCCCCCGGGGCCAACGTCCTGACTTTC; J: TRBJ2-6; D: NA; V: TRBV7-9; size: NA
CDR3: CAWSSGSGSRNEQFF; DNA: TGTGCCTGGAGTAGCGGGAGCGGAAGTCGGAATGAGCAGTTCTTC; J: TRBJ2-1; D: TRBD2; V: TRBV30; size: NA
CDR3: CASSSGLVDTQYF; DNA: TGTGCCAGCAGCTCGGGACTAGTCGATACGCAGTATTTT; J: TRBJ2-3; D: TRBD2; V: TRBV5-6; size: NA
CDR3: CASSQGGTREQYF; DNA: TGCGCCAGCAGCCAAGGGGGGACACGCGAGCAGTACTTC; J: TRBJ2-7; D: NA; V: TRBV4-1; size: NA
CDR3: CASSPSTGNTGELFF; DNA: TGTGCCAGCAGCCCATCGACTGGGAACACCGGGGAGCTGTTTTTT; J: TRBJ2-2; D: NA; V: TRBV7-8; size: NA
CDR3: CSGQGAQETQYF; DNA: TGCAGCGGACAGGGGGCCCAAGAGACCCAGTACTTC; J: TRBJ2-5; D: TRBD1; V: TRBV29-1; size: NA
CDR3: CATSRDRGLNTGELFF; DNA: TGTGCCACCAGCAGAGATAGGGGACTGAACACCGGGGAGCTGTTTTTT; J: TRBJ2-2; D: NA; V: TRBV15; size: NA
CDR3: CASSLTPSRQPQHF; DNA: TGTGCCAGCAGTTTGACACCCAGCCGTCAGCCCCAGCATTTT; J: TRBJ1-5; D: NA; V: TRBV7-2; size: once
CDR3: CASSLSFSYNEQFF; DNA: TGTGCCAGCAGTCTATCATTCTCCTACAATGAGCAGTTCTTC; J: TRBJ2-1; D: NA; V: TRBV12-3/TRBV12-4; size: NA
CDR3: CASSLSPTGTDTQYF; DNA: TGTGCCAGCAGCTTATCCCCGACGGGCACAGATACGCAGTATTTT; J: TRBJ2-3; D: NA; V: TRBV7-3; size: NA
CDR3: CASRDLRGAKLAKNIQYF; DNA: TGTGCCAGCAGGGACCTCCGGGGGGCCAAGCTAGCCAAAAACATTCAGTACTTC; J: TRBJ2-4; D: NA; V: TRBV6-1; size: NA
CDR3: CSARVEFSAEAFF; DNA: TGCAGTGCTAGAGTAGAGTTCAGCGCTGAAGCTTTCTTT; J: TRBJ1-1; D: NA; V: TRBV20-1; size: NA
CDR3: CASSLGQPNTEAFF; DNA: TGTGCCAGCAGCTTGGGACAGCCGAACACTGAAGCTTTCTTT; J: TRBJ1-1; D: NA; V: TRBV5-6; size: NA
CDR3: CASSVVTGELFF; DNA: TGTGCCAGCAGCGTAGTGACCGGGGAGCTGTTTTTT; J: TRBJ2-2; D: NA; V: TRBV9; size: NA
CDR3: CSVRGENQPQHF; DNA: TGCAGCGTAAGGGGGGAGAATCAGCCCCAGCATTTT; J: TRBJ1-5; D: NA; V: TRBV29-1; size: NA
CDR3: CSVEVGGEKLFF; DNA: TGCAGCGTTGAGGTTGGGGGCGAAAAACTGTTTTTT; J: TRBJ1-4; D: NA; V: TRBV29-1; size: NA
CDR3: CASSLLGSFEAFF; DNA: TGTGCCAGCAGTTTACTCGGCAGCTTCGAAGCTTTCTTT; J: TRBJ1-1; D: NA; V: TRBV27; size: once
CDR3: CASSEYGRAIDTQYF; DNA: TGTGCCAGCAGTGAATACGGGAGGGCCATAGATACGCAGTATTTT; J: TRBJ2-3; D: TRBD2; V: TRBV2; size: once
CDR3: CASSEAGTGVRSPLHF; DNA: TGTGCCAGCAGTGAAGCCGGGACAGGGGTTAGGTCACCCCTCCACTTT; J: TRBJ1-6; D: TRBD1; V: TRBV2; size: NA
CDR3: CSAPGQTTEAFF; DNA: TGCAGCGCCCCGGGACAGACCACTGAAGCTTTCTTT; J: TRBJ1-1; D: TRBD1; V: TRBV29-1; size: NA
CDR3: CSDHYGYTF; DNA: TGCAGCGACCACTATGGCTACACCTTC; J: TRBJ1-2; D: NA; V: TRBV29-1; size: NA
CDR3: CSARISNQPQHF; DNA: TGCAGTGCCCGGATAAGCAATCAGCCCCAGCATTTT; J: TRBJ1-5; D: NA; V: TRBV20-1; size: NA
CDR3: CASSSPPGAALEQYF; DNA: TGTGCCAGCAGCTCCCCCCCGGGGGCTGCCTTGGAGCAGTACTTC; J: TRBJ2-7; D: NA; V: TRBV11-2; size: once
CDR3: CASSQAGGQPQHF; DNA: TGTGCCAGCAGCCAAGCGGGCGGTCAGCCCCAGCATTTT; J: TRBJ1-5; D: NA; V: TRBV3-1; size: once
CDR3: CASSSTGGHEQYF; DNA: TGTGCCAGCAGTTCGACAGGGGGCCACGAGCAGTACTTC; J: TRBJ2-7; D: TRBD1; V: TRBV27; size: NA
CDR3: CASSVTGTRRQTQYF; DNA: TGTGCCAGCAGCGTTACCGGGACTAGGAGGCAGACCCAGTACTTC; J: TRBJ2-5; D: TRBD2; V: TRBV9; size: NA
CDR3: CSACGTGGRYEQFF; DNA: TGCAGTGCTTGCGGGACAGGGGGGAGGTATGAGCAGTTCTTC; J: TRBJ2-1; D: TRBD1; V: TRBV20-1; size: NA
CDR3: CASSGGRISPLHF; DNA: TGTGCCAGCAGTGGGGGGCGGATTTCACCCCTCCACTTT; J: TRBJ1-6; D: NA; V: TRBV27; size: NA
CDR3: CASSLTRTHGETQYF; DNA: TGTGCCAGCAGCTTAACACGAACTCATGGAGAGACCCAGTACTTC; J: TRBJ2-5; D: NA; V: TRBV7-9; size: NA
CDR3: CASSLFGTSPNEQFF; DNA: TGTGCCAGCAGTTTATTCGGGACCTCCCCAAATGAGCAGTTCTTC; J: TRBJ2-1; D: NA; V: TRBV28; size: NA
CDR3: CSAAPGDTGELFF; DNA: TGCAGTGCAGCCCCAGGGGACACCGGGGAGCTGTTTTTT; J: TRBJ2-2; D: NA; V: TRBV20-1; size: NA
CDR3: CASSHKGNEQFF; DNA: TGCGCCAGCAGCCACAAAGGGAATGAGCAGTTCTTC; J: TRBJ2-1; D: NA; V: TRBV4-1; size: NA
CDR3: CASSGQGRLGYTF; DNA: TGTGCCAGCAGCGGACAGGGGAGGTTAGGCTACACCTTC; J: TRBJ1-2; D: TRBD1; V: TRBV2; size: NA
CDR3: CSAKNPPTALETQYF; DNA: TGCAGTGCTAAAAACCCCCCGACAGCCCTAGAGACCCAGTACTTC; J: TRBJ2-5; D: NA; V: TRBV20-1; size: NA
CDR3: CSLLEWQDEQFF; DNA: TGCAGTTTACTCGAGTGGCAAGATGAGCAGTTCTTC; J: TRBJ2-1; D: NA; V: TRBV20-1; size: NA
CDR3: CASSMRQGSYEQYF; DNA: TGCGCCAGCAGCATGAGACAGGGGTCCTACGAGCAGTACTTC; J: TRBJ2-7; D: TRBD1; V: TRBV5-1; size: once
CDR3: CASSPTAGGRGYNEQFF; DNA: TGTGCCAGCAGCCCGACGGCGGGAGGGAGAGGGTACAATGAGCAGTTCTTC; J: TRBJ2-1; D: TRBD2; V: TRBV7-6; size: NA
CDR3: CASSWGGVRPLHF; DNA: TGTGCCAGCAGTTGGGGGGGAGTACGACCCCTCCACTTT; J: TRBJ1-6; D: NA; V: TRBV27; size: NA
CDR3: CATAQGLSYEQYF; DNA: TGTGCCACTGCACAGGGACTATCCTACGAGCAGTACTTC; J: TRBJ2-7; D: NA; V: TRBV14; size: once
CDR3: CATSRAGQGANTEAFF; DNA: TGTGCCACCAGCAGGGCGGGGCAGGGGGCGAACACTGAAGCTTTCTTT; J: TRBJ1-1; D: TRBD1; V: TRBV15; size: NA
CDR3: CASSPGTGGHYEQYF; DNA: TGTGCCAGTAGTCCTGGGACAGGGGGCCACTACGAGCAGTACTTC; J: TRBJ2-7; D: TRBD1; V: TRBV19; size: few
CDR3: CASSVDSYLYGYTF; DNA: TGTGCCAGCAGCGTAGACAGTTACCTCTATGGCTACACCTTC; J: TRBJ1-2; D: NA; V: TRBV7-2; size: NA
CDR3: CASSQVGKSSYEQYF; DNA: TGTGCCAGCAGCCAGGTCGGGAAGAGCTCCTACGAGCAGTACTTC; J: TRBJ2-7; D: NA; V: TRBV3-1; size: NA